Listed below are T cell receptor beta chains from one sample, sequenced in a study of regulatory T cells in long-lasting Graves disease. Via MiXCR, TCRdb re-called the multiplex PCR reads, giving one row per CDR3 protein. The repertoire consists of 400,000 to 500,000 distinct CDR3 sequences, with 20% to 25% occurring once and the leading ten covering over 6%. The specimen comprised peripheral blood mononuclear cells (PBMCs), sampled when the disease was refractory, from a patient treated with antithyroid drugs. All receptors come from a female donor with Graves disease. Both conserved end residues are part of each CDR3.

v_call cdr3_aa
TRBV4-1 CASSQDSAYGYTF
TRBV28 CASAQANYGYTF
TRBV7-3 CASSRQGANTGELFF
TRBV3-1 CASSDRTALGAKNIQYF
TRBV29-1 CSVDGAGHRDRLETQYF
TRBV5-1 CASAGQPNTGELFF
TRBV15 CATSRPGQAGGYTF
TRBV29-1 CSVEGFPEAFF
TRBV28 CASRDLALEQYF
TRBV20-1 CSADSTGAGRVDTQYF
TRBV19 CASSATGNSPLHF
TRBV3-1 CASSQRGVEVETQYF
TRBV19 CASSKAGNSYNEQFF
TRBV5-6 CASSQSSAAYEQYF
TRBV5-1 CASSPQNGRYEQYF
TRBV19 CASSPPGLRPQHF
TRBV28 CASSLFGSGKTQYF
TRBV7-2 CASSHGTGDEQYF
TRBV12-3/TRBV12-4 CASSLQASGSGELFF
TRBV19 CASSIDPGLNYGYTF
TRBV20-1 CSAGPYNEQYF
TRBV29-1 CSVRDRGVNSPLHF
TRBV12-5 CASGLPLPGVETQYF
TRBV7-2 CASSLVRGAGANVLTF